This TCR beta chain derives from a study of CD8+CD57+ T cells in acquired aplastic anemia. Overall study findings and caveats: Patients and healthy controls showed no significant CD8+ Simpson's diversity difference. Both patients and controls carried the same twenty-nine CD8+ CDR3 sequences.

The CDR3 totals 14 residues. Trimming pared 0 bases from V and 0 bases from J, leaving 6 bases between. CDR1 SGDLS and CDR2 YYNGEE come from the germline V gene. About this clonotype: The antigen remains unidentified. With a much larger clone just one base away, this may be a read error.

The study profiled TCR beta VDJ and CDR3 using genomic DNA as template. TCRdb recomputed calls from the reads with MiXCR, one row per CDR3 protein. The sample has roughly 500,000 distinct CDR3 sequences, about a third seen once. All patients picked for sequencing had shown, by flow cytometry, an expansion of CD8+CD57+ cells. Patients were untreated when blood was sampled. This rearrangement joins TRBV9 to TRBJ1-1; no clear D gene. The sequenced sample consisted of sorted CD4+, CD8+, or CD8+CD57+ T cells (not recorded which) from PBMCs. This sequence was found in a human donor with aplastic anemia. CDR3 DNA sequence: TGTGCCAGCAGCGTAGTGGGCATGAACACTGAAGCTTTCTTT. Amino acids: CASSVVGMNTEAFF.